This T cell receptor (beta chain) was retrieved from a study of T cells in Graves' hyperthyroidism and ophthalmopathy. Germline V gene data show CDR1 as MNHNS and CDR2 as SASEGT. Germline trimming cut 5 bases from V and 7 bases from J; bases unmatched to any gene: 9. This CDR3 has 14 residues. This clonotype was found many times. RNA transcripts provided the source from which TCR beta CDR3 regions were amplified. Primed by the HTBI set, a first-round RT-PCR was run on the TCR CDR3. TCRdb reprocessed the multiplex PCR reads via MiXCR and lists one record per CDR3 protein. The sample holds about 330,000 distinct CDR3 sequences, about 13% seen once.

The material sequenced was blood. This sequence was found in a woman aged 35 to 49 with Graves' ophthalmopathy. V usage is TRBV6-1 and J usage is TRBJ1-2; 8 positions match TRBD1. This chain's CDR3 is CASSPGQGFIGYTF. For the CDR3, the DNA is TGTGCCAGCAGTCCCGGACAGGGATTTATTGGCTACACCTTC.